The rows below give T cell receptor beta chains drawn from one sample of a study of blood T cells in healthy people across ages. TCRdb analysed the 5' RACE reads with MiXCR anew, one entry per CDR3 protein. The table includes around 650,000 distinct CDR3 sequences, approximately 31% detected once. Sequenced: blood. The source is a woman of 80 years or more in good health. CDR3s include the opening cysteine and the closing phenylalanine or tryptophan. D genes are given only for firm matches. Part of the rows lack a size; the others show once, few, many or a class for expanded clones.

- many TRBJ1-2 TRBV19 CASRYGTSANYGYTF TGTGCCAGTAGATATGGGACATCCGCTAACTATGGCTACACCTTC
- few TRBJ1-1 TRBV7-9 CASTPAGFLTTEAFF TGTGCCAGCACCCCAGCTGGGTTCCTGACCACTGAAGCTTTCTTT
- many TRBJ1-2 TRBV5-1 CASSPLGGNYGYTF TGCGCCAGCAGCCCGCTTGGGGGCAACTATGGCTACACCTTC
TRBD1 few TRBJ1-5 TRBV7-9 CASSSARGQYNQPQHF TGTGCCAGCAGCTCAGCGAGGGGGCAGTACAATCAGCCCCAGCATTTT
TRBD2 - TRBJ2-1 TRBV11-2 CASSPPGLAGGRYEQFF TGCGCCAGCAGCCCCCCGGGCCTAGCGGGGGGGAGATACGAGCAGTTCTTC
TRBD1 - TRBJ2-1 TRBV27 CASSTRTGKGSWVDEQFF TGTGCCAGCAGCACCCGGACAGGGAAGGGTTCATGGGTCGATGAGCAGTTCTTC
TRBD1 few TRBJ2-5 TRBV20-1 CSSGETGVPWEQYF TGCAGTTCCGGGGAGACAGGGGTCCCGTGGGAGCAGTACTTC
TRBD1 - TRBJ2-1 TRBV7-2 CASSLGQGAWNEQFF TGTGCCAGCAGCTTGGGACAGGGGGCATGGAATGAGCAGTTCTTC
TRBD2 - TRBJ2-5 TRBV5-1 CASSSISGGGETQYF TGCGCCAGCAGCTCGATTAGCGGGGGTGGGGAGACCCAGTACTTC
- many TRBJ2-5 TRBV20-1 CSARDRAGDVETQYF TGCAGTGCTAGAGATAGGGCAGGGGACGTGGAGACCCAGTACTTC
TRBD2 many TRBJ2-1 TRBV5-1 CASSGTSGGKTSYNEQFF TGCGCCAGCAGCGGGACTAGCGGGGGGAAAACCTCCTACAATGAGCAGTTCTTC
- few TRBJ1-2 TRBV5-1 CAGSLTPGDYGYTF TGCGCCGGCAGCTTGACGCCAGGGGACTATGGCTACACCTTC
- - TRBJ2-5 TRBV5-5 CASSLEQGLGAQYF TGTGCCAGCAGCCTCGAACAGGGACTTGGGGCCCAGTACTTC
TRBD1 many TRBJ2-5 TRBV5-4 CASSAGTGGKQYF TGTGCCAGCAGCGCGGGGACAGGGGGGAAGCAGTACTTC
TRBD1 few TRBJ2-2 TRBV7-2 CASSLLGTGGGGELFF TGTGCCAGCAGCTTGCTCGGGACAGGGGGCGGCGGGGAGCTGTTTTTT
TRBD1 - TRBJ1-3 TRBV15 CATSRGTGGFGNTIYF TGTGCCACCAGCAGAGGGACAGGGGGCTTTGGAAACACCATATATTTT
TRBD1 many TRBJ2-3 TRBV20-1 CSADPEGTGGNTQYF TGCAGTGCTGACCCCGAAGGGACAGGGGGAAATACGCAGTATTTT
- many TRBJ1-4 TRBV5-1 CASCREGGPNEKLFF TGCGCCAGCTGTCGAGAAGGGGGGCCTAATGAAAAACTGTTTTTT